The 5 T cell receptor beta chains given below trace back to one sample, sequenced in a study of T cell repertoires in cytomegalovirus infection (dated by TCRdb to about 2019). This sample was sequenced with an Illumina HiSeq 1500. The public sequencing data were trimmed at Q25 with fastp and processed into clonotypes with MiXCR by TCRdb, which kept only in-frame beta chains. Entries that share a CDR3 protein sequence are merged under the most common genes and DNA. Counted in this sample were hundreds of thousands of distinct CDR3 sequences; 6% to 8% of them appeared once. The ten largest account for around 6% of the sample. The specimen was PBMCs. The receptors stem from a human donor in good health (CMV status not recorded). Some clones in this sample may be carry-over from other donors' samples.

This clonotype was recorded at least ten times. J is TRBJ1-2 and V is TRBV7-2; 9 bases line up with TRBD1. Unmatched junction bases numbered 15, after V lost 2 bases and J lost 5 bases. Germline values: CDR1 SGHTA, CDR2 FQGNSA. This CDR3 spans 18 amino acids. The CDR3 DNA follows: TGTGCCAGCAGCTTATCCCCACCGGGACAGGGTCTGATATATGGCTACACCTTC. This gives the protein CASSLSPPGQGLIYGYTF. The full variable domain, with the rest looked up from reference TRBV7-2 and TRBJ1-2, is GAGVSQSPSNKVTEKGKDVELRCDPISGHTALYWYRQSLGQGLEFLIYFQGNSAPDKSGLPSDRFSAERTGGSVSTLTIQRTQQEDSAVYLCASSLSPPGQGLIYGYTFGSGTRLTVV.

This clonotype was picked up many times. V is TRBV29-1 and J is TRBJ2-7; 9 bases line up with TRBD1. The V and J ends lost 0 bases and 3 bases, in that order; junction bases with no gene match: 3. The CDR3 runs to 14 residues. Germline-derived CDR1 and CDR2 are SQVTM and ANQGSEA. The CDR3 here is CSVEDRGQGYEQYF. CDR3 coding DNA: TGCAGCGTTGAAGATAGGGGACAGGGCTACGAGCAGTACTTC.

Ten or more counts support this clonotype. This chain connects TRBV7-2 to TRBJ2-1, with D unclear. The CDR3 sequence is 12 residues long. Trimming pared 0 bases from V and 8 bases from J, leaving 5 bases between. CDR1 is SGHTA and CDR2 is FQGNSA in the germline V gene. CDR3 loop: CASSLALDEQFF. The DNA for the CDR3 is TGTGCCAGCAGCTTAGCTTTGGATGAGCAGTTCTTC. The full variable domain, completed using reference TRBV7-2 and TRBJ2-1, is GAGVSQSPSNKVTEKGKDVELRCDPISGHTALYWYRQSLGQGLEFLIYFQGNSAPDKSGLPSDRFSAERTGGSVSTLTIQRTQQEDSAVYLCASSLALDEQFFGPGTRLTVL.

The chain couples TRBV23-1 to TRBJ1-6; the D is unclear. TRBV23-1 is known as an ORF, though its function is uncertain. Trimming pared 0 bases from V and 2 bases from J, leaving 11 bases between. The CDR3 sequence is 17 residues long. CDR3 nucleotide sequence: TGCGCCAGCAGTCAATCTAAGGGAGGACCCTATAATTCACCCCTCCACTTT. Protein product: CASSQSKGGPYNSPLHF.

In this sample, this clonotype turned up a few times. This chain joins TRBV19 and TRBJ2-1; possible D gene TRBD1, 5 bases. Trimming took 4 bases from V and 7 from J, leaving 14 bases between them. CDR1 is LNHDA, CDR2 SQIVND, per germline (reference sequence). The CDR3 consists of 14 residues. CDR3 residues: CASSRSGLGNEQFF. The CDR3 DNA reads TGTGCCAGTAGTAGGTCAGGGCTTGGGAATGAGCAGTTCTTC. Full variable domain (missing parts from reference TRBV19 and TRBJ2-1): DGGITQSPKYLFRKEGQNVTLSCEQNLNHDAMYWYRQDPGQGLRLIYYSQIVNDFQKGDIAEGYSVSREKKESFPLTVTSAQKNPTAFYLCASSRSGLGNEQFFGPGTRLTVL.